This TCR beta chain was documented in a study of tissue T cells after allogeneic stem cell transplantation. Overall study findings and caveats: Alloreactivity or antigen specificity of tissue TCRs was not determined; some clones might be host cells. Few T cell clones were shared across patients, but motif clusters showed tissue-specific shared signatures. Within patients, tissue anatomy strongly shaped TCR repertoire composition.

Survey-depth TCRbeta CDR3 sequencing reported V/J genes and productive frequencies. Sequencing used immunoSEQ multiplex PCR; TCRdb keeps in-frame clones, though not all of them. Of nearly 50,000 clones listed, roughly four fifths are singletons. As to this clone: Its antigen is undetermined. Gene names follow the mouse nomenclature.

The sequence derives from a pool of C57BL/6 mice in good health. Sequencing used sorted cells pooled from one or two spleens.

The covered CDR3 bases are TGTGGTGCTAGGGAGTGGGGGAGGGGGCTTGCTGAGCAGTTC. Amino acid sequence: CGAREWGRGLAEQF. The CDR3 in its entirety is CGAREWGRGLAEQFF. The V and J genes are TRBV20 and TRBJ2-1; D perhaps matches TRBD1 (7 bases). The read stops 1 residue short of the end of the CDR3; the missing end is completed from the germline J gene. The CDR3 is 15 amino acids. The V end lost 0 bases, the J end lost 6 bases, and 15 bases lay between the germline ends. The germline V gene encodes CDR1 GFQATS and CDR2 STVNSAI.